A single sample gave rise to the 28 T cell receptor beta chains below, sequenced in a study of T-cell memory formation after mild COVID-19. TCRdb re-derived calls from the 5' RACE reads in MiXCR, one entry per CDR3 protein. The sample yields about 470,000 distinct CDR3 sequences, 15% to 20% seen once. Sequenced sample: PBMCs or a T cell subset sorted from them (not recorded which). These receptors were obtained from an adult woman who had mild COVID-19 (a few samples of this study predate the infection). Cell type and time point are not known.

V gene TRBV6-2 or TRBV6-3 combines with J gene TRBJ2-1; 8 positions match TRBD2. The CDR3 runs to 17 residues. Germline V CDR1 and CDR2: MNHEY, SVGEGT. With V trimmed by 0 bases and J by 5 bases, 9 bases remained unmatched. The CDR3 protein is CASSYSTSGSIHNEQFF. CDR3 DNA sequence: TGTGCCAGCAGTTACTCGACCAGCGGGAGTATCCACAATGAGCAGTTCTTC.

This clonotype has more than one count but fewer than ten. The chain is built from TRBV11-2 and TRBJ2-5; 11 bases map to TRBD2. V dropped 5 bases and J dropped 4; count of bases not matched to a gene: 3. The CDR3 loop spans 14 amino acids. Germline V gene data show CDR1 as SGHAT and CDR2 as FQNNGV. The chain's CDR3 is CASSALAGGETQYF. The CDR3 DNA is TGTGCCAGCAGCGCGCTAGCGGGAGGAGAGACCCAGTACTTC.

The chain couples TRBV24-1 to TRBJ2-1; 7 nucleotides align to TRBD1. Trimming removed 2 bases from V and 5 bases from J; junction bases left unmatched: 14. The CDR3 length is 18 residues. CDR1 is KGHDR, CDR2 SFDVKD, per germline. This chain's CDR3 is CATSDSSLQGWLDNEQFF. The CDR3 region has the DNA TGTGCCACCAGTGATTCTTCACTACAGGGGTGGTTGGACAATGAGCAGTTCTTC.

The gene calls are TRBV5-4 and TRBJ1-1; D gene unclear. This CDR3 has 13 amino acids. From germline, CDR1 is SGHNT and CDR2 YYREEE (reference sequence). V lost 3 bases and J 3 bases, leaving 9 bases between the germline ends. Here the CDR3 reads CASSYDCDTEAFF. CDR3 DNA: TGTGCCAGCAGCTACGATTGTGACACTGAAGCTTTCTTT.

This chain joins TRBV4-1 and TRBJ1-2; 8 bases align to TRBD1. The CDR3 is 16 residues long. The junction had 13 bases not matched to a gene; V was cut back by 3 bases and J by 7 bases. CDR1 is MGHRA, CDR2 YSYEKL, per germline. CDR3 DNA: TGCGCCAGCAGCCAGGGTACAGGGGGTTTATCTAGTGGCTACACCTTC. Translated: CASSQGTGGLSSGYTF.

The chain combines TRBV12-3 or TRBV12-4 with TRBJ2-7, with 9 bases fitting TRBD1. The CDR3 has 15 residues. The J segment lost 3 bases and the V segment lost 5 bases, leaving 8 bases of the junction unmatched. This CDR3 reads CASSLGTGFDYEQYF. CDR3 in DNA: TGTGCCAGCAGTCTCGGGACAGGGTTCGACTACGAGCAGTACTTC.

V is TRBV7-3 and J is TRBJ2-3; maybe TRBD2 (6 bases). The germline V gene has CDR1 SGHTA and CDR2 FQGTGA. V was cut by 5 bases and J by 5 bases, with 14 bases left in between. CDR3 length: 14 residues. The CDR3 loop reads CASSPGERVDTQYF. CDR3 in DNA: TGTGCCAGCAGCCCGGGGGAGCGGGTAGATACGCAGTATTTT.

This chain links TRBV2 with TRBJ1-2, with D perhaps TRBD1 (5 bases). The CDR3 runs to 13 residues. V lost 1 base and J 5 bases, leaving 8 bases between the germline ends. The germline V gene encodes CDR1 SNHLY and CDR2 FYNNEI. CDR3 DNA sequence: TGTGCCAGCAGTGAAGGACAGTCATATGGCTACACCTTC. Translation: CASSEGQSYGYTF.

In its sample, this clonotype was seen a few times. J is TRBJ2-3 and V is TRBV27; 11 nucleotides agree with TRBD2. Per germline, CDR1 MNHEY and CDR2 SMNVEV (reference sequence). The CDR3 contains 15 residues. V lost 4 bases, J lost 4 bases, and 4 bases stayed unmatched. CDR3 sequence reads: CASSWSSGGADTQYF. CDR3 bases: TGTGCCAGCAGTTGGAGTAGCGGGGGGGCAGATACGCAGTATTTT.

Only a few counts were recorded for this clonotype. The CDR3 bases are TGCGCCAGCAGCTTGGCCTTGGGACGGAACTACGAGCAGTACTTC. It translates to CASSLALGRNYEQYF. V gene TRBV5-1 combines with J gene TRBJ2-7; D may match TRBD1 or TRBD2 (5 bases each). Germline V gene data show CDR1 as SGHRS and CDR2 as YFSETQ. This CDR3 has 15 residues. V was clipped by 0 bases and J by 3 bases, with 13 bases between them.

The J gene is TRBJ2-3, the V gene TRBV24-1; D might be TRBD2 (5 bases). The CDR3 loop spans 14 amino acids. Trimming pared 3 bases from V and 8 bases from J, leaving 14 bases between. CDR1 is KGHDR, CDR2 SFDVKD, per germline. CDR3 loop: CATSDPVRSGTQYF. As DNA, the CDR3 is TGTGCCACCAGTGATCCGGTTCGGAGCGGTACGCAGTATTTT.

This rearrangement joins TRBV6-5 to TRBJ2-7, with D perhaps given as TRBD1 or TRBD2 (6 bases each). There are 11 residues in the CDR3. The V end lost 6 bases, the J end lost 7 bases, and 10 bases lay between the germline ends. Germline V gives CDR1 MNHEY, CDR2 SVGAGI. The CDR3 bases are TGTGCCAGCAGAACAGGGAGGGAGCAGTACTTC. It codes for CASRTGREQYF.

The CDR3 bases are TGCAGTGCCCGTCTGGAAGGGACCTACGTCGGGGAGCTGTTTTTT. It is translated as CSARLEGTYVGELFF. The V call is TRBV20-1, the J call TRBJ2-2; D is tentatively TRBD1 or TRBD2 (5 bases each). The length of the CDR3 is 15 residues. The germline V and J ends were trimmed by 6 bases and 7 bases, with 21 bases remaining between them. Germline V gene data show CDR1 as DFQATT and CDR2 as SNEGSKA (reference sequence).

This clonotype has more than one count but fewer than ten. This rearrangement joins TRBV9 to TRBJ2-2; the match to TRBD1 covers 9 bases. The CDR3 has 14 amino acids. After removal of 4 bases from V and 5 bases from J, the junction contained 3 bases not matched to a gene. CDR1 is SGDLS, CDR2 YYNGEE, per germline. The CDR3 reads CASSPGTGTGELFF. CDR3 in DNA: TGTGCCAGCAGCCCCGGGACAGGGACCGGGGAGCTGTTTTTT.

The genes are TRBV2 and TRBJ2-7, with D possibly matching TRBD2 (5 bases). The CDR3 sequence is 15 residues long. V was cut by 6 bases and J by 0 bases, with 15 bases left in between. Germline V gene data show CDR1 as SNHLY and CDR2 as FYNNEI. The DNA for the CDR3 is TGTGCCAGCAGAGCCGGGATCGCCAGCTCCTACGAGCAGTACTTC. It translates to CASRAGIASSYEQYF.

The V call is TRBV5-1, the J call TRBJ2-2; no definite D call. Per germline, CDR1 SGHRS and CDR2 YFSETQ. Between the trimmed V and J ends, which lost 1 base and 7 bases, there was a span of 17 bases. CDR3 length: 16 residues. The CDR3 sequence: CASSLSGVSGVGELFF. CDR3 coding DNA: TGCGCCAGCAGCTTGAGTGGTGTGTCAGGCGTCGGGGAGCTGTTTTTT.

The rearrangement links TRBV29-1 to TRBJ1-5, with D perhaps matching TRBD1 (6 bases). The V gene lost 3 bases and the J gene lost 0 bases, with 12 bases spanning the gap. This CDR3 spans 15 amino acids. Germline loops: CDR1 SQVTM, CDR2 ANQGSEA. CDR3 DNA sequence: TGCAGCGTTGACGTTGGGGGACATAGCAATCAGCCCCAGCATTTT. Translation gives CSVDVGGHSNQPQHF.

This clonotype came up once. The CDR3: CASQFGRGTEAFF. The CDR3 DNA reads TGTGCCTCTCAATTTGGTCGGGGCACTGAAGCTTTCTTT. The chain joins TRBV14 to TRBJ1-1; the D is unclear. The CDR3 is 13 amino acids. Germline V gene sequence: CDR1 SGHDN, CDR2 FVKESK. The V end was cut by 11 bases, the J end by 4 bases, with 17 bases between.

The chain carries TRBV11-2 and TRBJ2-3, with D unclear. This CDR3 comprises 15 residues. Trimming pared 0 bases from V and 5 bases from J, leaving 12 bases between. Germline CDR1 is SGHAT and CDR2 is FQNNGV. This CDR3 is CASSLDNPPEDTQYF. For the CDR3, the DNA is TGTGCCAGCAGCTTAGACAACCCTCCAGAAGATACGCAGTATTTT.

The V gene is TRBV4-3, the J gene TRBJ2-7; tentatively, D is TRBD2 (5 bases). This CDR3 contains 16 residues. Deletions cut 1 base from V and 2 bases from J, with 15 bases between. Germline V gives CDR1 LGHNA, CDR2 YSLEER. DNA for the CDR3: TGCGCCAGCAGCCAAGGGGTTAAAGGGAGCCCCTACGAGCAGTACTTC. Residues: CASSQGVKGSPYEQYF.

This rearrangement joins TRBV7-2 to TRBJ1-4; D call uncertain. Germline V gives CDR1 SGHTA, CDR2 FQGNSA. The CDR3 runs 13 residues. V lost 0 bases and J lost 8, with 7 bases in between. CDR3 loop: CASSLASGEKLFF. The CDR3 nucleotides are TGTGCCAGCAGCTTAGCGTCGGGGGAAAAACTGTTTTTT.

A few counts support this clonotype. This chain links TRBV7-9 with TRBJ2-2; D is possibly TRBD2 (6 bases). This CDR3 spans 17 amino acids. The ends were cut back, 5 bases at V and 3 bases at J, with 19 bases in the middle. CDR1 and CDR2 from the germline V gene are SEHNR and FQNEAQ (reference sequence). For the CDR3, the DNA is TGTGCCAGCAGCAAGACCCCGGGACTTCCCTACACCGGGGAGCTGTTTTTT. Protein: CASSKTPGLPYTGELFF.

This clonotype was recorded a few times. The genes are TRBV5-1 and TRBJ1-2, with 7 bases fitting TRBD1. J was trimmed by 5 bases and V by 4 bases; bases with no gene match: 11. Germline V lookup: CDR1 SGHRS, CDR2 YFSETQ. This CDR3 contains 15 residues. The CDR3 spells CASSRTGQADYGYTF. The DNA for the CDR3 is TGCGCCAGCAGCCGTACTGGACAGGCGGATTATGGCTACACCTTC.

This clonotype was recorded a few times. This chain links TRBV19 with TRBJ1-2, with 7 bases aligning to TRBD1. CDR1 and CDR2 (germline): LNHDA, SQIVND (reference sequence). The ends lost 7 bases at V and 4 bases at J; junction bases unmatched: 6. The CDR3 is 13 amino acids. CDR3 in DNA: TGTGCCAGTACCCCCGACAGGGTCTATGGCTACACCTTC. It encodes CASTPDRVYGYTF.

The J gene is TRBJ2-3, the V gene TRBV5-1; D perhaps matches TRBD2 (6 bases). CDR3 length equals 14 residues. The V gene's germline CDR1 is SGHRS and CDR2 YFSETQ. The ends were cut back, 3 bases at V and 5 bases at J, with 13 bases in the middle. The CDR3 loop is CASSSGTGVDTQYF. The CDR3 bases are TGCGCCAGCAGCTCCGGGACGGGGGTAGATACGCAGTATTTT. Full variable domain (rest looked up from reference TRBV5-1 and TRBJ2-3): KAGVTQTPRYLIKTRGQQVTLSCSPISGHRSVSWYQQTPGQGLQFLFEYFSETQRNKGNFPGRFSGRQFSNSRSEMNVSTLELGDSALYLCASSSGTGVDTQYFGPGTRLTVL.

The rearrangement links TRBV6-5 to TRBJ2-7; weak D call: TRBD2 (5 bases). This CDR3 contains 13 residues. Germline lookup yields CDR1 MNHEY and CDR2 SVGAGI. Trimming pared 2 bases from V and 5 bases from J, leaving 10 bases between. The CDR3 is CASSYGGPDEQYF. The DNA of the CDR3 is TGTGCCAGCAGTTACGGAGGCCCGGACGAGCAGTACTTC.

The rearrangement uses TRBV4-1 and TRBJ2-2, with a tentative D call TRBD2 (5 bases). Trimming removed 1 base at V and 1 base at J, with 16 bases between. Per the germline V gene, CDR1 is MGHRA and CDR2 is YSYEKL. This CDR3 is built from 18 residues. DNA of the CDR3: TGCGCCAGCAGCCAAGGCGCCCCCACTAGAGGGAACACCGGGGAGCTGTTTTTT. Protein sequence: CASSQGAPTRGNTGELFF.

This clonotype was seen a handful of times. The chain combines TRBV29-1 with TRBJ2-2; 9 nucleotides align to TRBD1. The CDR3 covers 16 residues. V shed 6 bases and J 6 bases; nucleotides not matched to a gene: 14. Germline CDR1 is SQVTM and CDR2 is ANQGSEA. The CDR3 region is CSVPGQGTKYAGELFF. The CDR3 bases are TGCAGCGTCCCGGGACAGGGCACGAAGTACGCCGGGGAGCTGTTTTTT.